This T cell receptor beta chain stems from a study of cytomegalovirus exposure and HLA in healthy donors. Points from the study as a whole: HLA allele associations emerged for about 18,000 TCR beta sequences in a later analysis, at 0.05 false discovery rate. A missense variant in DCLRE1C was later tied to TCR beta V- and J-gene trimming.

In the PCR, 60 Vbeta and 13 Jbeta primers were used. Using immunoSEQ multiplex PCR, the repertoire was profiled, and TCRdb retains in-frame clones only, with some absent. In the table there are under 150,000 clones, around 77% of which are singletons. As to this clone: Its antigen remains unidentified.

The CDR3 extends over 15 amino acids. In germline, CDR1 is MNHNS, CDR2 SASEGT. The V segment lost 0 bases and the J segment 6 bases; nucleotides outside the gene matches: 5. Though probably carrying unrecorded immune exposures, donors were nominally healthy at sampling. The chain links TRBV6-1 to TRBJ1-2; 9 bases agree with TRBD1. The specimen sequenced was PBMCs. The sequence was obtained from a woman between 25 and 40 years old in good health and CMV-seropositive. In DNA form, the CDR3 reads TGTGCCAGCAGTGAAGCGCCCTGGACAGGGGATGGCTACACCTTC. Residues: CASSEAPWTGDGYTF.